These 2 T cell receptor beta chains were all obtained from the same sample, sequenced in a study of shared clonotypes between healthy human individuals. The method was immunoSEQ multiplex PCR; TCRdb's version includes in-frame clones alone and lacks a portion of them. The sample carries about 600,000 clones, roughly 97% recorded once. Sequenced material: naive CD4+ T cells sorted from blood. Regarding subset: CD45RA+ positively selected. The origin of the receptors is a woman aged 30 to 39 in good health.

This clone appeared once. This CDR3 reads CASSQPGTSGRPYEQYF. The CDR3 nucleotides read TGTGCCAGCAGTCAACCCGGGACTAGCGGGCGCCCCTACGAGCAGTACTTC. The chain combines TRBV28 with TRBJ2-7; 12 nucleotides align to TRBD2. Germline V gene lookup returns CDR1 MDHEN and CDR2 SYDVKM. This CDR3 has 17 residues. V gave up 5 bases and J gave up 2 bases; unmatched junction bases: 10.

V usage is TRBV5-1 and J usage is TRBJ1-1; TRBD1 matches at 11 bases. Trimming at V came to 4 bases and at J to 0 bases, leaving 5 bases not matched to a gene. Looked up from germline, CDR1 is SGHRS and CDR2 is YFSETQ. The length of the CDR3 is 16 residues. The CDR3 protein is CASSIGTGGLNTEAFF. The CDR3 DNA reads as TGCGCCAGCAGCATCGGGACAGGGGGTTTGAACACTGAAGCTTTCTTT.